Below, 27 T cell receptor beta chains from the same sample are listed, as sequenced in a study of beta chain features in type 1 diabetes. General study results and limits: For Type 1 diabetes patients, all four CD4+ subsets carried TCRB CDR3s that were moderately but significantly shorter.

The antigens of these receptors remain unknown. Expressed TCRB transcripts were sequenced because the isolated RNA had all been reverse transcribed beforehand. Sequencing was performed with immunoSEQ multiplex PCR; in TCRdb, only in-frame clones are kept and a portion is missing. The repertoire holds 300,000 or so clones, about 14% seen once, with about 0.016% in the top ten. Sequencing was done on a sample of naive CD4+ T cells from blood. Receptor source: a woman younger than 30 with type 1 diabetes.

The chain joins TRBV6-5 to TRBJ1-1; 9 nucleotides match TRBD1. The germline CDR1 and CDR2 sequences are MNHEY and SVGAGI. The CDR3 runs 15 residues. V gave up 5 bases and J gave up 1 base; unmatched junction bases: 5. The CDR3: CASSGQGNKNTEAFF. Written as DNA, the CDR3 is TGTGCCAGCAGTGGACAGGGGAATAAGAACACTGAAGCTTTCTTT.

The gene calls are TRBV18 and TRBJ2-7; maybe TRBD1 (6 bases). From germline, CDR1 is KGHSH and CDR2 LQKENI. Trimming took 2 bases from V and 1 from J, leaving 12 bases between them. This CDR3 has 15 residues. CDR3 in DNA: TGTGCCAGCTCACCATTGGCAGGGGATTCCTACGAGCAGTACGTC. Protein sequence: CASSPLAGDSYEQYV.

In its sample, this clone was seen a few times. The chain carries TRBV7-9 and TRBJ1-1, with 7 bases lining up with TRBD1. Germline V CDR1 and CDR2: SEHNR, FQNEAQ (reference sequence). Losses at the gene ends were 10 bases for V and 4 bases for J; bases not matched to a gene: 24. This CDR3 region has 18 residues. The CDR3 region is CAIKSYYDRGGFGTEAFF. CDR3 bases: TGTGCCATCAAAAGCTATTATGACAGAGGGGGCTTTGGCACTGAAGCTTTCTTT.

This clone appeared a few times. The chain is built from TRBV9 and TRBJ2-5; 8 nucleotides align to TRBD2. Germline V gives CDR1 SGDLS, CDR2 YYNGEE. The CDR3 covers 18 residues. V dropped 0 bases and J dropped 5; count of bases not matched to a gene: 15. Written as DNA, the CDR3 is TGTGCCAGCAGCGTAGCCCCCGGTGCGGGAGGAAGAAGTGAGACCCAGTACTTC. Protein product: CASSVAPGAGGRSETQYF. Supplemented by reference TRBV9 and TRBJ2-5, the full variable domain reads DSGVTQTPKHLITATGQRVTLRCSPRSGDLSVYWYQQSLDQGLQFLIQYYNGEERAKGNILERFSAQQFPDLHSELNLSSLELGDSALYFCASSVAPGAGGRSETQYFGPGTRLLVL.

The chain employs TRBV5-1 and TRBJ2-3; 7 bases are shared with TRBD2. CDR3 size: 16 residues. V lost 3 bases and J lost 5; bases outside the gene matches: 12. Germline CDR1 and CDR2: SGHRS and YFSETQ. Here the CDR3 DNA reads TGCGCCAGCAGCTGGGCGGGAGAAACTACTAGAGATACGCAGTATTTT. It is translated as CASSWAGETTRDTQYF.

V and J are TRBV2 and TRBJ1-1; D is unclear. Germline V gene data show CDR1 as SNHLY and CDR2 as FYNNEI. Trimming stripped 2 bases from V and 11 bases from J, with 12 bases between. This CDR3 is 12 amino acids long. This chain's CDR3 is CASSEQEQLAFF. CDR3 bases: TGTGCCAGCAGTGAACAGGAACAACTGGCTTTCTTT.

The V and J genes are TRBV13 and TRBJ2-7; no reliable D call. Trimming left V 2 bases short and J 3 bases short, with 5 bases between. The length of the CDR3 is 12 residues. CDR1 is PRHDT, CDR2 FYEKMQ, per germline (reference sequence). Here the CDR3 reads CASSLNSYEQYV. The CDR3 nucleotides are TGTGCCAGCAGCTTAAACAGCTACGAGCAGTACGTC.

The table lists this clone with a few counts. This sequence joins TRBV29-1 and TRBJ2-1, with 9 bases matching TRBD1. Germline values: CDR1 SQVTM, CDR2 ANQGSEA. V was pared by 7 bases and J by 6 bases, with 7 bases of the junction left unmatched. CDR3 size: 13 residues. The DNA of the CDR3 is TGCAGCGGAAACAGGGGGCTGACCAATGAGCAGTTCTTC. Amino acid sequence: CSGNRGLTNEQFF.

At least ten counts were recorded for this clone. This chain links TRBV4-3 with TRBJ2-7; possible D gene TRBD1, 6 bases. Germline V gene lookup returns CDR1 LGHNA and CDR2 YSLEER. CDR3 length equals 14 residues. Trimming took 4 bases from V and 0 from J, leaving 10 bases between them. This CDR3 reads CASSPRTDSYEQYV. The CDR3 DNA reads as TGCGCCAGCAGCCCCCGGACAGACTCCTACGAGCAGTACGTC.

This sequence joins TRBV19 and TRBJ2-2; 13 bases agree with TRBD2. The CDR3 extends over 17 amino acids. From germline, CDR1 is LNHDA and CDR2 SQIVND (reference sequence). V lost 6 bases to trimming and J lost 6 bases; unmatched junction nucleotides: 10. CDR3 sequence reads: CASRLLAGGPVSGELFF. CDR3 nucleotide sequence: TGTGCCAGTAGATTACTAGCGGGAGGGCCGGTGTCCGGGGAGCTGTTTTTT.

V and J are TRBV29-1 and TRBJ1-5, with D possibly being TRBD1 (6 bases). Per the germline V gene, CDR1 is SQVTM and CDR2 is ANQGSEA. Trimming removed 4 bases at V and 4 bases at J, with 14 bases between. CDR3 size: 14 residues. The CDR3 loop is CSVGAVDRNQPQHF. The CDR3 nucleotides read TGCAGCGTTGGAGCAGTCGACAGGAATCAGCCCCAGCATTTT.

This clone was recorded a few times. V and J are TRBV6-1 and TRBJ2-4; the D gene is possibly TRBD1 (5 bases). The CDR3 consists of 15 residues. Deletions cut 3 bases from V and 1 base from J, with 10 bases between. The germline gives CDR1 MNHNS, CDR2 SASEGT. The CDR3 loop is CASSDRALAKNIQYF. CDR3 coding DNA: TGTGCCAGCAGTGACAGGGCTCTGGCCAAAAACATTCAGTACTTC.

The chain is built from TRBV15 and TRBJ1-5, with D maybe TRBD1 (6 bases). The CDR3 is 17 residues long. CDR1 and CDR2 (germline): LNHNV, YYDKDF (reference sequence). Trimming pared 0 bases from V and 4 bases from J, leaving 16 bases between. CDR3 sequence reads: CATSRDGTGRGNQPQHF. In DNA form, the CDR3 reads TGTGCCACCAGCAGAGATGGTACAGGGCGGGGGAATCAGCCCCAGCATTTT. The entire variable domain, with the rest obtained from reference TRBV15 and TRBJ1-5, is as follows: DAMVIQNPRYQVTQFGKPVTLSCSQTLNHNVMYWYQQKSSQAPKLLFHYYDKDFNNEADTPDNFQSRRPNTSFCFLDIRSPGLGDTAMYLCATSRDGTGRGNQPQHFGDGTRLSIL.

This chain connects TRBV6-5 to TRBJ2-2, with TRBD2 as a possible D gene (5 bases). CDR1 and CDR2 (germline): MNHEY, SVGAGI. This CDR3 is built from 14 residues. V was clipped by 5 bases and J by 4 bases, with 11 bases between them. The CDR3 sequence is CASSDTRATGELFF. The CDR3 coding sequence is TGTGCCAGCAGTGACACGCGGGCCACCGGGGAGCTGTTTTTT.

There are a few counts of this clone. The gene calls are TRBV11-3 and TRBJ2-5, with D hard to call. V lost 3 bases and J 3 bases, leaving 5 bases between the germline ends. Germline V gives CDR1 SGHNT, CDR2 YENEEA. The CDR3 has 12 residues. In nucleotides, the CDR3 is TGTGCCAGCAGCTTCAGGAAAGAGACCCAGTACTTC. The encoded protein is CASSFRKETQYF.

This clone was seen more than once but under ten times. The chain couples TRBV27 to TRBJ1-1; 7 bases map to TRBD1. This CDR3 is built from 13 residues. Looked up from germline, CDR1 is MNHEY and CDR2 is SMNVEV (reference sequence). V gave up 7 bases and J gave up 5 bases; unmatched junction bases: 7. CDR3 amino acids: CASTRQGGTEAFF. The CDR3 nucleotides read TGTGCCAGCACCCGACAGGGCGGAACTGAAGCTTTCTTT.

The chain carries TRBV30 and TRBJ2-2, with TRBD1 matching over 7 bases. With 3 bases clipped from V and 8 bases from J, the junction kept 6 bases outside the gene matches. Per germline, CDR1 GTSNPN and CDR2 SVGIG (reference sequence). The CDR3 is made up of 13 amino acids. The CDR3 is CAWRGTAQGELFF. The CDR3 nucleotides read TGTGCCTGGAGAGGGACAGCTCAGGGGGAGCTGTTTTTT.

Concerning this clone itself: The sample carries other DNA sequences with the same CDR3. The chain links TRBV20-1 to TRBJ2-5, with D perhaps TRBD2 (5 bases). Germline CDR1 reads DFQATT; CDR2 reads SNEGSKA (reference sequence). Trimming removed 6 bases from V and 5 bases from J, with 10 bases in between. CDR3 length: 11 residues. The CDR3 reads CSARTGETQYF. The CDR3, as DNA: TGCAGTGCCCGTACGGGGGAGACCCAGTACTTC.

The chain joins TRBV7-2 to TRBJ2-2; D is unclear. CDR1 is SGHTA and CDR2 is FQGNSA in the germline V gene. The V gene lost 4 bases and the J gene lost 5 bases, with 11 bases spanning the gap. This CDR3 is 14 amino acids long. CDR3: CASSSPEKTGELFF. CDR3 DNA: TGTGCCAGCAGCTCCCCTGAGAAAACCGGGGAGCTGTTTTTT.

This clone occurred a few times. The chain has TRBV5-4 and TRBJ2-3, with 7 bases that match TRBD1. The CDR3 sequence is 13 residues long. Germline assignment: CDR1 SGHNT and CDR2 YYREEE (reference sequence). The J segment lost 6 bases and the V segment lost 6 bases, leaving 7 bases of the junction unmatched. CDR3 region: CASKEVTGDTQYF. The CDR3 nucleotides read TGTGCCAGCAAGGAGGTGACAGGGGATACGCAGTATTTT.

The chain links TRBV7-3 to TRBJ2-1, with TRBD2 as a possible D gene (6 bases). Germline-derived CDR1 and CDR2 are SGHTA and FQGTGA. V shed 2 bases and J shed 5 bases, with 13 bases lying between them. This CDR3 spans 15 amino acids. The CDR3 nucleotides read TGTGCCAGCAGCTTAGTCGGGACTCATAACAATGAGCAGTTCTTC. Protein: CASSLVGTHNNEQFF.

The rearrangement joins TRBV4-1 to TRBJ2-2, with D hard to call. CDR3 size: 14 residues. Germline CDR1 reads MGHRA; CDR2 reads YSYEKL. The V end lost 1 base, the J end lost 6 bases, and 9 bases lay between the germline ends. Written as DNA, the CDR3 is TGCGCCAGCAGCCAAGCTTTTGAGGCCGGGGAGCTGTTTTTT. Its protein product is CASSQAFEAGELFF.

The rearrangement uses TRBV30 and TRBJ2-5, with 7 bases that match TRBD2. This CDR3 is 14 amino acids long. CDR1 and CDR2 from the germline V gene are GTSNPN and SVGIG (reference sequence). V lost 2 bases and J lost 2; bases outside the gene matches: 5. CDR3 coding DNA: TGTGCCTGGAGTCAGGGAGGGTGGCAAGAGACCCAGTACTTC. As protein: CAWSQGGWQETQYF.

This clone was observed a handful of times. The genes are TRBV27 and TRBJ2-3, with a weak D call TRBD1 (6 bases). V lost 6 bases and J lost 1, with 17 bases in between. CDR3 length equals 16 residues. In germline, CDR1 is MNHEY, CDR2 SMNVEV (reference sequence). In nucleotides, the CDR3 is TGTGCCAGCAGCCATGGACAGTCCTATGGCACAGATACGCAGTATTTT. Residues: CASSHGQSYGTDTQYF.

This clone was observed a handful of times. The same CDR3 also results from other DNA sequences found in this sample. V usage is TRBV29-1 and J usage is TRBJ1-1, with D hard to call. This CDR3 is built from 13 residues. Germline CDR1 and CDR2: SQVTM and ANQGSEA. V lost 4 bases and J 0 bases, leaving 9 bases between the germline ends. CDR3 in amino acids: CSVAGRMNTEAFF. The CDR3 DNA sequence: TGCAGCGTTGCGGGGAGAATGAACACTGAAGCTTTCTTT.

The chain combines TRBV5-6 with TRBJ2-1; no clear D. There are 12 residues in the CDR3. V lost 3 bases and J 7 bases, leaving 8 bases between the germline ends. Germline CDR1 reads SGHDT; CDR2 reads YYEEEE. The CDR3 region is CASSSRWNEQFF. The CDR3 nucleotides are TGTGCCAGCAGCTCGAGGTGGAATGAGCAGTTCTTC.

The chain carries TRBV4-3 and TRBJ2-5, with D possibly TRBD1 on 6 matching bases. Looked up from germline, CDR1 is LGHNA and CDR2 is YSLEER. The V and J ends lost 3 bases and 1 base respectively, with 18 bases between them. There are 17 residues in the CDR3. The CDR3 sequence: CASSQEWRLGGQETQYF. CDR3 sequence (DNA): TGCGCCAGCAGCCAGGAATGGAGGCTAGGGGGCCAAGAGACCCAGTACTTC.